One and the same sample provided the 6 T cell receptor beta chains below, sequenced in a study of vaccination and CD4 T cells after COVID-19. Sequence data for DNA of cultured CD4+ T cells were generated by the Oncomine TCR Beta short-read assay. Each CDR3 protein gets one entry after TCRdb re-called the PCR reads with MiXCR. This repertoire shows roughly 11,000 distinct CDR3 sequences, 65% to 80% found once; its top ten account for approximately 11%. These receptors lack a known antigen. The treatment was: approximately 11-day PBMC culture with coronavirus spike peptide pools or control peptides (ViraFEST assay). The sample taken for sequencing was CD4+ T cells from blood, cultured in vitro. These receptors all come from a human donor who had recovered from COVID-19.

The rearrangement links TRBV20-1 to TRBJ1-5, with unresolved D. The V end was cut by 1 base, the J end by 4 bases, with 11 bases between. The CDR3 is 14 residues long. From germline, CDR1 is DFQATT and CDR2 SNEGSKA (reference sequence). The CDR3 region has the DNA TGCAGTGCTAGAGCCGCGGTGGCGAATCAGCCCCAGCATTTT. Translation gives CSARAAVANQPQHF.

V gene TRBV27 combines with J gene TRBJ1-3, with D uncertain. Per the germline V gene, CDR1 is MNHEY and CDR2 is SMNVEV (reference sequence). V lost 7 bases and J lost 0, with 7 bases in between. CDR3 length: 13 residues. The CDR3: CASKQSSGNTIYF. The CDR3 coding sequence is TGTGCCAGCAAACAAAGCTCTGGAAACACCATATATTTT.

This chain joins TRBV6-2 or TRBV6-3 and TRBJ1-5; D remains ambiguous. The CDR3 has 14 residues. Germline V gene sequence: CDR1 MNHEY, CDR2 SVGEGT. V was pared by 4 bases and J by 5 bases, with 12 bases between. For the CDR3, the DNA is TGTGCCAGCAGTTTCTTGACAACGGATCAGCCCCAGCATTTT. It codes for CASSFLTTDQPQHF.

This chain joins TRBV24-1 and TRBJ2-3, with D perhaps matching TRBD1 or TRBD2 (5 bases each). This CDR3 contains 14 residues. Trimming took 4 bases from V and 9 from J, leaving 16 bases between them. Germline CDR1 is KGHDR and CDR2 is SFDVKD. CDR3 bases: TGTGCCACCAGTGAGGCAAACCAGGGAGACACGCAGTATTTT. Translated: CATSEANQGDTQYF.

By frequency in the sample, this clonotype is medium-sized. V is TRBV21-1 and J is TRBJ2-1; the table gives TRBD1 as D, unverified against the DNA. TRBV21-1 is reported as a pseudogene. This CDR3 is 13 amino acids long. The CDR3 loop is CASSKGPSDEQFF. The CDR3 DNA sequence: TGTGCCAGCAGCAAAGGTCCCTCTGATGAGCAGTTCTTC.

The CDR3 coding sequence is TGTGCCACCAGTGATTCCTTGACAGGGTATGGTGAAAAACTGTTTTTT. This codes for CATSDSLTGYGEKLFF. This rearrangement joins TRBV24-1 to TRBJ1-4; 7 nucleotides line up with TRBD1. CDR3 length: 16 residues. Germline CDR1 and CDR2: KGHDR and SFDVKD. V trimming: 2 bases; J trimming: 7 bases; junction bases outside the gene matches: 9.